The next 6 T cell receptor beta chains were all read from a single sample in a study of response to subunit inactivated influenza vaccine. TCRdb called the RT-PCR reads again in MiXCR, with one record for every CDR3 protein. The table has 180,000 or so distinct CDR3 sequences, approximately 12% seen once. The same sample was also studied in work on T cells expressing NK-cell markers. That paper notes: UMIs accompanied the 5'RACE template switching by which TCR beta cDNA was made.

The sequencing here drew on CD8+ T cells sorted from PBMCs, taken roughly 12 days after vaccination. These receptors were collected from a man in his fifties or sixties who received an inactivated influenza vaccine.

CDR3 nucleotides: TGTGCCAGCAGTTTGAGTCCGCTAGTAGCCAAAAACATTCAGTACTTC. Amino acid sequence: CASSLSPLVAKNIQYF. The chain combines TRBV12-3 or TRBV12-4 with TRBJ2-4, with D hard to call. The V end was cut by 3 bases, the J end by 0 bases, with 12 bases between. There are 16 residues in the CDR3.

This clonotype was seen repeatedly, ten times or more. The chain employs TRBV6-1 and TRBJ2-7; 8 positions match TRBD2. Germline lookup yields CDR1 MNHNS and CDR2 SASEGT. The CDR3 is 15 amino acids. The V and J ends lost 7 bases and 4 bases, in that order; junction bases with no gene match: 12. The CDR3 protein is CASTQSGGRFYEQYF. The CDR3 DNA reads as TGTGCCAGCACTCAGAGCGGGGGTCGATTTTACGAGCAGTACTTC.

V and J are TRBV24-1 and TRBJ2-3; 14 bases line up with TRBD2. J gave up 4 bases and V 9 bases, and 5 bases lay outside the gene matches. CDR3 size: 15 residues. CDR1 is KGHDR, CDR2 SFDVKD, per germline. The DNA of the CDR3 is TGTGCCACCGAGCCGGGACTAGCGGGAGCAGATACGCAGTATTTT. Translated: CATEPGLAGADTQYF.

This clonotype was detected a few times. The rearrangement links TRBV7-9 to TRBJ2-5; 11 bases agree with TRBD1. Germline lookup yields CDR1 SEHNR and CDR2 FQNEAQ (reference sequence). With 5 bases clipped from V and 4 bases from J, the junction kept 9 bases outside the gene matches. This CDR3 has 16 amino acids. CDR3 sequence (DNA): TGTGCCAGCAGCCCGCCAAGGACAGGGGGCTCAGAGACCCAGTACTTC. It encodes CASSPPRTGGSETQYF. The full variable domain, its missing parts supplied by reference TRBV7-9 and TRBJ2-5, is DTGVSQNPRHKITKRGQNVTFRCDPISEHNRLYWYRQTLGQGPEFLTYFQNEAQLEKSRLLSDRFSAERPKGSFSTLEIQRTEQGDSAMYLCASSPPRTGGSETQYFGPGTRLLVL.

Many counts were recorded for this clonotype. The J gene is TRBJ2-3, the V gene TRBV25-1; D is undetermined. Trimming shortened V by 8 bases and J by 4 bases, and 10 bases separated the two germline ends. Germline values: CDR1 MGHDK, CDR2 SYGVNS. The CDR3 runs to 12 residues. The CDR3 DNA follows: TGTGCCAGCGCCGTCAAAGCAGATACGCAGTATTTT. Translating it yields CASAVKADTQYF.

This clonotype was recorded many times. The chain recombines TRBV12-3 or TRBV12-4 with TRBJ2-1; TRBD2 agrees at 11 bases. The junction had 10 bases not matched to a gene; V was cut back by 5 bases and J by 7 bases. CDR3 length: 16 amino acids. In DNA, the CDR3 is TGTGCCAGCAGTCACCTAGCGGGGGGCATCGGGAATGAGCAGTTCTTC. Its protein product is CASSHLAGGIGNEQFF.